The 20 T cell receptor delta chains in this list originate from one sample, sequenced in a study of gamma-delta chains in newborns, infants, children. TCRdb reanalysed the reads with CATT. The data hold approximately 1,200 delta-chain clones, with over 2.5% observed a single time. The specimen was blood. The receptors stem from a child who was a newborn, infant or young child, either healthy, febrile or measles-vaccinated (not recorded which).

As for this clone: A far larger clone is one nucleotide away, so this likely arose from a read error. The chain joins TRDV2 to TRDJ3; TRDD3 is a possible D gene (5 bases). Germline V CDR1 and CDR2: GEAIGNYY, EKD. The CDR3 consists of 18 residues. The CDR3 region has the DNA TGTGCCTGTGGCACCGCCTGGGTAAGCTCCTGGGACACCCGACAGATGTTTTTC. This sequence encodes CACGTAWVSSWDTRQMFF.

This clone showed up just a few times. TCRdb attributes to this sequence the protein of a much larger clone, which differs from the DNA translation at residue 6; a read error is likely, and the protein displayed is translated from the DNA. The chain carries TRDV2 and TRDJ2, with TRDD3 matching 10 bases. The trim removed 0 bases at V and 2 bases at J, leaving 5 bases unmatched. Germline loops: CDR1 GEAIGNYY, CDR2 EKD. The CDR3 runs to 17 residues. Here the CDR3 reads CACDTAWGIPLTAQLFF. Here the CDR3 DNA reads TGTGCCTGTGACACCGCTTGGGGGATACCATTGACAGCACAACTCTTCTTT.

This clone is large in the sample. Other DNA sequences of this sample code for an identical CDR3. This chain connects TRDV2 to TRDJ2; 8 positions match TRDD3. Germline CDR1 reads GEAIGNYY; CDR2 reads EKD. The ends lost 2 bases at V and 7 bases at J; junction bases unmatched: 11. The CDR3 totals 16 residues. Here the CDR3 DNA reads TGTGCCTGTGACATACTGGGGGGTCCTTTACGAGCACAACTCTTCTTT. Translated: CACDILGGPLRAQLFF.

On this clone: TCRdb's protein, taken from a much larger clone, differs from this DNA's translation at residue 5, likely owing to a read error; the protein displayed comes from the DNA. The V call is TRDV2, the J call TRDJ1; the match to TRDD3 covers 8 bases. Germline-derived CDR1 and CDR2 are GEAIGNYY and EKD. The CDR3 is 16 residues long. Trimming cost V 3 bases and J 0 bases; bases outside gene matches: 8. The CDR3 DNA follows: TGTGCCTGTGACGCCGTTGGGGGATCGGACACCGATAAACTCATCTTT. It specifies CACDAVGGSDTDKLIF.

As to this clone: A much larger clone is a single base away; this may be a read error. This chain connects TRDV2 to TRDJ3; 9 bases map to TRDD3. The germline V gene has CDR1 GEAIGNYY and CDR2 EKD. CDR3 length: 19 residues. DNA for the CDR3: TGTGCCTGTGACACCTGGGGGATATCCGGCTCCCGGGACACCCGACAGATGTTTTTC. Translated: CACDTWGISGSRDTRQMFF.

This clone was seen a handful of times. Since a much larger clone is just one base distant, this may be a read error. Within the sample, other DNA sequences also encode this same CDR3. The chain's CDR3 is CACDTVLGDPSSWDTRQMFF. The CDR3, as DNA: TGTGCCTGTGACACCGTACTGGGGGATCCGAGCTCCTGGGACACCCGACAGATGTTTTTC. The chain is built from TRDV2 and TRDJ3, with 10 bases fitting TRDD3. J gave up 0 bases and V 0 bases, and 7 bases lay outside the gene matches. There are 20 residues in the CDR3. CDR1 is GEAIGNYY, CDR2 EKD, per germline.

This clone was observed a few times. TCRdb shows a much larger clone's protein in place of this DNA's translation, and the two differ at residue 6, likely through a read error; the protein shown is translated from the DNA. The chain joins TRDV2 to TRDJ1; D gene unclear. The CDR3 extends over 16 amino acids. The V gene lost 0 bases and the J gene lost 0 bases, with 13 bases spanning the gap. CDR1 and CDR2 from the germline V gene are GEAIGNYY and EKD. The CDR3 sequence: CACDTAGARYTDKLIF. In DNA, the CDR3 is TGTGCCTGTGACACCGCCGGGGCCCGGTACACCGATAAACTCATCTTT.

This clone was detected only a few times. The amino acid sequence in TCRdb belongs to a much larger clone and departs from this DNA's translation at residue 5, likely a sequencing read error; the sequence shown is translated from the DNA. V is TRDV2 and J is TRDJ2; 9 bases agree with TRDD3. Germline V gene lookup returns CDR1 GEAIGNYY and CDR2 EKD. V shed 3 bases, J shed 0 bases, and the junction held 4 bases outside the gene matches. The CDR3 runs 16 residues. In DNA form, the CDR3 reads TGTGCCTGTGACGCCGTGGGGGATACTTTGACAGCACAACTCTTCTTT. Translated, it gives CACDAVGDTLTAQLFF.

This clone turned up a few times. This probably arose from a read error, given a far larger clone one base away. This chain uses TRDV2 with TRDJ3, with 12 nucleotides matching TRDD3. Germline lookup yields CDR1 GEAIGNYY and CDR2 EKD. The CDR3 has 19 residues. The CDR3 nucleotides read TGTGCCTGTGCCACCAGCTGGGGGATACGCTCCTGGGACACCCGACAGATGTTTTTC. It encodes CACATSWGIRSWDTRQMFF.

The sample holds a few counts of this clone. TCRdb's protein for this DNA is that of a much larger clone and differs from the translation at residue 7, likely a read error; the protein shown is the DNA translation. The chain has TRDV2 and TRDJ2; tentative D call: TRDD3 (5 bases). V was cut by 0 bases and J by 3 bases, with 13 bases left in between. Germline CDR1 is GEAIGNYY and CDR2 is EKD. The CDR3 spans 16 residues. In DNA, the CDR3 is TGTGCCTGTGACACCGTGAGGGATTTCCTGACAGCACAACTCTTCTTT. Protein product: CACDTVRDFLTAQLFF.

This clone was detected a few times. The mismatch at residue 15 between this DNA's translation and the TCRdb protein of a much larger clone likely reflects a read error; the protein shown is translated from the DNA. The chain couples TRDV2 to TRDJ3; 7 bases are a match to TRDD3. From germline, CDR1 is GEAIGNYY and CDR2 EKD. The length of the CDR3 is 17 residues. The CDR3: CACDALLGIGDTRQTFF. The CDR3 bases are TGTGCCTGTGACGCCCTACTGGGGATAGGGGACACCCGACAGACGTTTTTC.

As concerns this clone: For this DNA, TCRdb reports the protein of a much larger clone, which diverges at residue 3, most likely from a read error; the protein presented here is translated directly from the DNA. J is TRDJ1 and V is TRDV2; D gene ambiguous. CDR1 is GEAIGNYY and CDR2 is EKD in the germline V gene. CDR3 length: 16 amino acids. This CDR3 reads CAYDQVSRTDTDKLIF. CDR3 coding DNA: TGTGCCTATGACCAAGTTAGCCGGACGGACACCGATAAACTCATCTTT.

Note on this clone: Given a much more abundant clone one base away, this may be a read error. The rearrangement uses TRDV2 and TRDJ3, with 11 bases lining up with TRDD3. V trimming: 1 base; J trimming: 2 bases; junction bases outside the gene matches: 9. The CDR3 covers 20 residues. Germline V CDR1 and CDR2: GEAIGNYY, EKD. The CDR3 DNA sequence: TGTGCCTGTGACACGGTGGGGGATACGGGTGGCCCCTGGGACACCCGACAGATGTTTTTC. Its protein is CACDTVGDTGGPWDTRQMFF.

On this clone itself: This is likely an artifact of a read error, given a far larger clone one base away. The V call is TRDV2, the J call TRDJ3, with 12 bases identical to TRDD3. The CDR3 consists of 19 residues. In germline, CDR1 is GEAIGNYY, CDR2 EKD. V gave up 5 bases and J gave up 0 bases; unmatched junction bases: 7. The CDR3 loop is CACGTGGYLSSWDTRQMFF. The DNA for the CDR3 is TGTGCCTGTGGCACTGGGGGATACCTCAGCTCCTGGGACACCCGACAGATGTTTTTC.

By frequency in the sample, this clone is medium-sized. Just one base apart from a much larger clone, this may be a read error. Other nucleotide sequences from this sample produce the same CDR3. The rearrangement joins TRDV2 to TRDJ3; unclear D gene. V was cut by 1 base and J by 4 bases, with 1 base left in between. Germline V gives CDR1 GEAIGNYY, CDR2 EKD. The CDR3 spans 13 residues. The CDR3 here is CACDTWDTRQMFF. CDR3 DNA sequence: TGTGCCTGTGACACGTGGGACACCCGACAGATGTTTTTC.

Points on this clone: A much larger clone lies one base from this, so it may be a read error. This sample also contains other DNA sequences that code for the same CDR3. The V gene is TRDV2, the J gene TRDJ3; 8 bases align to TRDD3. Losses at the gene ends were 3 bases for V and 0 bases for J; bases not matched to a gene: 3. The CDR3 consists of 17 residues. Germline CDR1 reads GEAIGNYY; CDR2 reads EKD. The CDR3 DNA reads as TGTGCCTGTGACGTCACTGGGGGCTCCTGGGACACCCGACAGATGTTTTTC. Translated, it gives CACDVTGGSWDTRQMFF.

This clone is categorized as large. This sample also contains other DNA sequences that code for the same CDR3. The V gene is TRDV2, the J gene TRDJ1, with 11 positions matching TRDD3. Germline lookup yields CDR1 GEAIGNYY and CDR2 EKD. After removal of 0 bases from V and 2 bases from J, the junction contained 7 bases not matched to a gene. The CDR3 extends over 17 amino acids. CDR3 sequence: CACDTVLGDKGTDKLIF. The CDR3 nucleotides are TGTGCCTGTGACACCGTACTGGGGGATAAGGGGACCGATAAACTCATCTTT.

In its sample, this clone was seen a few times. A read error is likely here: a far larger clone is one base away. The CDR3 loop is CACDTLGVDRSYTDNLIF. Here the CDR3 DNA reads TGTGCCTGTGACACTCTGGGGGTTGACCGATCGTACACCGATAACCTCATCTTT. The J gene is TRDJ1, the V gene TRDV2, with TRDD3 matching over 7 bases. Germline assignment: CDR1 GEAIGNYY and CDR2 EKD. The CDR3 totals 18 residues.

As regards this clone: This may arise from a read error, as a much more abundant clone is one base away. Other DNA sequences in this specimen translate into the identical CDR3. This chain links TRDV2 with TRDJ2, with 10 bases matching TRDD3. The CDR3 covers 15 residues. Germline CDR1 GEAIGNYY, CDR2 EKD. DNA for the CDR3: TGTGCCTGTGACGTACTGGGGGATTTGACAGCACAACTATTCTTT. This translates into CACDVLGDLTAQLFF.

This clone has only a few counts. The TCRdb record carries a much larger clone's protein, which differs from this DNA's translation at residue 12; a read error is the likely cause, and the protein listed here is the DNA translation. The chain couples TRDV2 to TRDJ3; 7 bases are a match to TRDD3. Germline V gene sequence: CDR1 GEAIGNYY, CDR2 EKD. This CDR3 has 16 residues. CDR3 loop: CACDTWGTWDTQQMFF. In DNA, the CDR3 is TGTGCCTGTGACACCTGGGGGACCTGGGACACCCAACAGATGTTTTTC.